This TCR beta chain is drawn from a study of blood T cell repertoires in COVID-19. Whole-study context: Spain, Italy and the United States supplied samples that represented acute and convalescent COVID-19. T cells, B-cell-depleted T cells, or PBMCs provided the cDNA or gDNA that served as material.

Original processing methods: Nucleated cell number was recorded as an estimate derived from reference gene primer amplification. Assay: immunoSEQ multiplex PCR; the TCRdb copy retains only in-frame clones and omits some. V, J and clone size reflect that table, while D and trimming were determined from the DNA. Found here are roughly 280,000 clones, about 85% of them singletons; the top ten hold 2% to 2.5%. This CDR3 is built from 12 residues. The germline CDR1 and CDR2 sequences are SGHTA and FQGNSA. The germline V and J ends were trimmed by 5 bases and 6 bases, with 10 bases remaining between them. Sequencing was performed on peripheral blood. This rearrangement joins TRBV7-2 to TRBJ1-1, with D perhaps matching TRBD1 (6 bases). The sequence came from a woman aged 50 to 60 who had recovered from COVID-19. Here the CDR3 DNA reads TGTGCCAGCAGCACACAGGGTTCTGAAGCTTTCTTT. Protein sequence: CASSTQGSEAFF.